Listed below are T cell receptor beta chains from one sample, sequenced in a study of blood T cells in healthy people across ages. TCRdb recomputed calls from the 5' RACE reads with MiXCR, one row per CDR3 protein. The sample includes some 1.4 million distinct CDR3 sequences, approximately 40% of them seen just once. Material: blood. These receptors all stem from a woman between 18 and 30 years old in good health. Each CDR3 is given with its conserved first and last residue. The order of the fields is V gene, D gene, J gene, clone size, CDR3 protein, CDR3 DNA. The D gene is left open where the match is weak. Clone sizes are given selectively: once, few, many, or a class where the clone is expanded.

>TRBV9|TRBD1|TRBJ2-7|few
CASSVAGGFTEQYF
TGTGCCAGCAGCGTAGCAGGGGGCTTCACCGAGCAGTACTTC
>TRBV10-3|NA|TRBJ2-7|NA
CAISGEFYEQYF
TGTGCCATCAGCGGGGAGTTCTACGAGCAGTACTTC
>TRBV6-5|NA|TRBJ2-5|NA
CASTLGGLDNEQYF
TGTGCCAGCACCTTAGGGGGTCTTGATAATGAGCAGTACTTC
>TRBV29-1|NA|TRBJ2-7|once
CSVGTFGASEQYF
TGCAGCGTCGGTACCTTCGGGGCCTCCGAGCAGTACTTC
>TRBV4-2|NA|TRBJ1-2|NA
CASKPGAPTFGGYTF
TGTGCCAGCAAACCCGGGGCACCTACCTTCGGTGGCTACACCTTC
>TRBV19|TRBD1|TRBJ2-3|NA
CASTQQGAATDTQYF
TGTGCCAGTACCCAACAGGGGGCCGCTACAGATACGCAGTATTTT
>TRBV6-1|NA|TRBJ1-4|NA
CASSEQAGFNEKLFF
TGTGCCAGCAGTGAGCAGGCAGGGTTCAACGAAAAACTGTTTTTT
>TRBV7-2|TRBD2|TRBJ2-3|NA
CASSTQPGLATDTQYF
TGTGCCAGCAGCACTCAACCGGGACTAGCGACTGATACGCAGTATTTT
>TRBV6-1|NA|TRBJ1-4|NA
CASHTARNEKLFF
TGTGCCAGTCACACAGCCAGGAATGAAAAACTGTTTTTT
>TRBV20-1|TRBD1|TRBJ2-1|few
CSARDQDRSHNEQFF
TGCAGTGCTAGAGACCAGGACAGGAGCCACAATGAGCAGTTCTTC
>TRBV28|NA|TRBJ1-2|NA
CASSPLGGAYGYTF
TGTGCCAGCAGTCCCCTCGGCGGAGCCTATGGCTACACCTTC
>TRBV4-1|NA|TRBJ2-7|NA
CASSQHRDTPYNGQYF
TGCGCCAGCAGCCAACACCGGGATACCCCCTACAATGGGCAGTACTTC
>TRBV27|NA|TRBJ2-5|few
CASSSSGLLETQYF
TGTGCCAGCAGTTCCAGCGGGCTTCTGGAGACCCAGTACTTC
>TRBV10-3|NA|TRBJ2-2|NA
CAISTIRSPGTGELFF
TGTGCCATCAGTACTATTAGGTCCCCGGGCACCGGGGAGCTGTTTTTT
>TRBV7-3|TRBD2|TRBJ2-3|NA
CASSAGLAGAEPSTDTQYF
TGTGCCAGCAGCGCGGGACTAGCGGGGGCGGAGCCGAGCACAGATACGCAGTATTTT
>TRBV25-1|NA|TRBJ1-6|few
CASRLSGENSPLHF
TGTGCCAGCCGACTAAGTGGTGAGAATTCACCCCTCCACTTT
>TRBV7-9|NA|TRBJ2-1|NA
CASSARQNNEQFF
TGTGCCAGCAGCGCTCGACAGAATAATGAGCAGTTCTTC
>TRBV7-8|NA|TRBJ2-1|few
CASSLSGRRYNEQFF
TGTGCCAGCAGCTTATCAGGGAGAAGATACAATGAGCAGTTCTTC
>TRBV5-1|TRBD1|TRBJ1-5|few
CASSLGTGVQPQHF
TGCGCCAGCAGCCTAGGGACAGGGGTTCAGCCCCAGCATTTT
>TRBV10-3|TRBD2|TRBJ2-3|many
CAISGSGTTDTQYF
TGTGCCATCAGTGGTAGCGGGACCACAGATACGCAGTATTTT
>TRBV18|NA|TRBJ1-4|NA
CASSPAGNEKLFF
TGTGCCAGCTCACCAGCGGGTAATGAAAAACTGTTTTTT
>TRBV20-1|NA|TRBJ2-1|NA
CSAREKRGNEQFF
TGCAGTGCTAGAGAGAAAAGGGGCAATGAGCAGTTCTTC
>TRBV7-2|TRBD2|TRBJ2-7|NA
CASSLVSSGRAQFYEQYF
TGTGCCAGCAGCTTAGTCTCTAGCGGGAGGGCACAATTCTACGAGCAGTACTTC
>TRBV18|NA|TRBJ1-4|NA
CASQSDREEKLFF
TGTGCCAGCCAAAGCGATCGGGAGGAAAAACTGTTTTTT
>TRBV7-2|NA|TRBJ1-2|NA
CASSARQADYGYTF
TGTGCCAGCAGCGCCAGACAGGCGGACTATGGCTACACCTTC
>TRBV5-1|TRBD2|TRBJ2-3|once
CASSVGLAGVKFTSTDTQYF
TGCGCCAGCAGCGTAGGACTAGCGGGGGTGAAGTTCACTAGCACAGATACGCAGTATTTT
>TRBV12-3/TRBV12-4|TRBD1|TRBJ1-2|NA
CASRRTGSGYTF
TGTGCCAGCAGAAGGACAGGGAGTGGCTACACCTTC
>TRBV27|TRBD2|TRBJ2-3|few
CASSPWSSGGAPTDTQYF
TGTGCCAGCAGTCCCTGGTCTAGCGGGGGGGCCCCCACAGATACGCAGTATTTT
>TRBV10-3|TRBD2|TRBJ2-3|NA
CATGLVGEADTQYF
TGTGCCACCGGACTAGTGGGGGAGGCAGATACGCAGTATTTT